These T cell receptor beta chains were read from a single sample in a study of control samples from healthy donors and cancer patients. The repertoire was sequenced with immunoSEQ multiplex PCR; TCRdb's copy has only in-frame clones and lacks some. The sample includes tens of thousands of clones, roughly 90% of them seen just once. The sample taken for sequencing was PBMCs. These receptor sequences come from a man aged 35-49 years with colorectal cancer. Both conserved end residues are part of each CDR3. D genes are given only for firm matches.

>TRBV2|TRBD1|TRBJ1-4
CASSELGTGGEKLFF
TGTGCCAGCAGTGAGTTGGGGACAGGCGGTGAAAAACTGTTTTTT
>TRBV6-5|TRBD1|TRBJ2-7
CASRTTGTGGYEQYF
TGTGCCAGCAGGACGACCGGGACAGGGGGCTACGAGCAGTACTTC
>TRBV4-2|.|TRBJ1-4
CASSLAQRTSRSEKLFF
TGTGCCAGCAGCTTAGCCCAAAGAACCTCAAGGAGTGAAAAACTGTTTTTT
>TRBV7-3|TRBD1|TRBJ1-4
CASSLGQGARNEKLFF
TGTGCCAGCAGCTTAGGACAGGGGGCGCGTAATGAAAAACTGTTTTTT
>TRBV7-2|.|TRBJ2-3
CASSSGPTSTDTQYF
TGTGCCAGCAGTTCGGGGCCTACTAGCACAGATACGCAGTATTTT
>TRBV14|.|TRBJ2-3
CASSPYQTVTDTQYF
TGTGCCAGCAGCCCATATCAGACAGTGACAGATACGCAGTATTTT
>TRBV5-1|TRBD1|TRBJ2-7
CASSFPGQGNEQYF
TGCGCCAGCAGCTTTCCGGGACAGGGGAACGAGCAGTACTTC
>TRBV29-1|.|TRBJ2-5
CSSRTIQETQYF
TGCAGCTCCCGGACAATCCAAGAGACCCAGTACTTC
>TRBV12-3/TRBV12-4|.|TRBJ2-1
CASSYGREQFF
TGTGCCAGCAGTTATGGGCGTGAGCAGTTCTTC
>TRBV7-4|TRBD1|TRBJ2-7
CASSLGQRGPYEQYF
TGTGCCAGCAGCTTGGGACAGAGAGGCCCCTACGAGCAGTACTTC
>TRBV2|.|TRBJ1-1
CASSEVEGTEAFF
TGTGCCAGCAGTGAAGTGGAGGGCACTGAAGCTTTCTTT
>TRBV3-1/TRBV3-2|TRBD1|TRBJ2-3
CASSPTGQGHTQYF
TGTGCCAGCAGCCCGACGGGACAGGGCCATACGCAGTATTTT